The 32 T cell receptor beta chains below all came from one sample that was sequenced in a study of cytomegalovirus exposure and HLA in healthy donors. It was with 60 Vbeta and 13 Jbeta primers that the PCR ran. Sequencing was performed with immunoSEQ multiplex PCR; in TCRdb, only in-frame clones are kept and a portion is missing. The table records approximately 190,000 clones, roughly 80% of them present only once. Sequenced: PBMCs. These receptors came from a woman in her twenties or thirties in good health and CMV-seropositive.

This chain links TRBV19 with TRBJ2-1; 11 positions agree with TRBD2. CDR1 and CDR2 (germline): LNHDA, SQIVND (reference sequence). This CDR3 has 14 residues. V was pared by 6 bases and J by 7 bases, with 5 bases of the junction left unmatched. The CDR3 sequence is CASRSSGGLNEQFF. In DNA form, the CDR3 reads TGTGCCAGTAGGTCTAGCGGGGGGTTGAATGAGCAGTTCTTC.

This clone turned up a few times. The V call is TRBV6-6, the J call TRBJ1-1; TRBD1 might be the D (5 bases). Deletions cut 5 bases from V and 7 bases from J, with 11 bases between. The CDR3 loop spans 12 amino acids. CDR1 and CDR2 from the germline V gene are MNHNY and SVGAGI (reference sequence). Written as DNA, the CDR3 is TGTGCCAGCAGTGCCGGGGACTATGAAGCTTTCTTT. It specifies CASSAGDYEAFF.

V gene TRBV29-1 combines with J gene TRBJ2-1; 9 nucleotides agree with TRBD1. The CDR3 consists of 13 residues. Germline CDR1 and CDR2: SQVTM and ANQGSEA. The junction had 3 bases not matched to a gene; V was cut back by 1 base and J by 8 bases. The CDR3 bases are TGCAGCGTTGAAGGGACAGGGGACCATGAGCAGTTCTTC. It translates to CSVEGTGDHEQFF.

The chain employs TRBV6-6 and TRBJ1-2; TRBD1 aligns across 10 bases. Germline-derived CDR1 and CDR2 are MNHNY and SVGAGI (reference sequence). J gave up 6 bases and V 6 bases, and 13 bases lay outside the gene matches. The CDR3 is 16 residues long. CDR3 residues: CASRTQDRGNRDGYTF. In DNA form, the CDR3 reads TGTGCCAGCAGGACACAGGACAGGGGGAATAGAGATGGCTACACCTTC.

This chain connects TRBV28 to TRBJ2-5, with 7 bases fitting TRBD1. The length of the CDR3 is 17 residues. The V segment lost 6 bases and the J segment 3 bases; nucleotides outside the gene matches: 16. Germline-derived CDR1 and CDR2 are MDHEN and SYDVKM. CDR3 sequence: CASSPRGGTAEKETQYF. For the CDR3, the DNA is TGTGCCAGCAGCCCAAGGGGTGGGACAGCGGAGAAAGAGACCCAGTACTTC.

This clone was observed a few times. This chain connects TRBV6-5 to TRBJ2-4; TRBD1 might be the D (5 bases). The ends were cut back, 2 bases at V and 9 bases at J, with 14 bases in the middle. The length of the CDR3 is 14 residues. Per germline, CDR1 MNHEY and CDR2 SVGAGI. The CDR3 reads CASSYGAGWGIQYF. The DNA for the CDR3 is TGTGCCAGCAGTTACGGCGCAGGGTGGGGCATTCAGTACTTC.

The chain carries TRBV5-1 and TRBJ2-5; 9 positions match TRBD2. The CDR3 is made up of 18 amino acids. V trimming: 0 bases; J trimming: 4 bases; junction bases outside the gene matches: 13. Germline V gives CDR1 SGHRS, CDR2 YFSETQ. In nucleotides, the CDR3 is TGCGCCAGCAGCTTGGCCAATGGGGCTAGCGGGGTGGGAGAGACCCAGTACTTC. Translation: CASSLANGASGVGETQYF.

The CDR3 region has the DNA TGTGCCAGCACCGAGCGGGCAAACACCGGGGAGCTGTTTTTT. The encoded protein is CASTERANTGELFF. V usage is TRBV7-9 and J usage is TRBJ2-2; tentatively, D is TRBD2 (6 bases). Germline assignment: CDR1 SEHNR and CDR2 FQNEAQ (reference sequence). This CDR3 is built from 14 residues. The V gene lost 7 bases and the J gene lost 2 bases, with 11 bases spanning the gap.

J is TRBJ2-5 and V is TRBV19; 7 bases are a match to TRBD2. CDR3 length: 14 residues. The trim removed 10 bases at V and 3 bases at J, leaving 11 bases unmatched. Germline CDR1 is LNHDA and CDR2 is SQIVND (reference sequence). The CDR3 sequence is CATTKPGGEETQYF. The CDR3 bases are TGTGCCACCACAAAACCTGGGGGGGAAGAGACCCAGTACTTC.

The gene calls are TRBV7-2 and TRBJ1-4, with 10 bases fitting TRBD1. Per germline, CDR1 SGHTA and CDR2 FQGNSA. This CDR3 is 14 amino acids long. Unmatched junction bases numbered 4, after V lost 5 bases and J lost 7 bases. The CDR3 DNA reads TGTGCCAGCAGCCAGACAGGGGGCGGTGAAAAACTGTTTTTT. Encoded protein: CASSQTGGGEKLFF.

This clone was seen once. V and J are TRBV9 and TRBJ2-1; 11 bases are shared with TRBD2. The CDR3 covers 15 residues. With 4 bases clipped from V and 3 bases from J, the junction kept 3 bases outside the gene matches. Germline V CDR1 and CDR2: SGDLS, YYNGEE. In DNA, the CDR3 is TGTGCCAGCAGCCCCGGGACTAGCGGCTACAATGAGCAGTTCTTC. As protein: CASSPGTSGYNEQFF.

The chain has TRBV19 and TRBJ2-3, with D perhaps TRBD1 (6 bases). V shed 9 bases and J shed 2 bases, with 21 bases lying between them. The CDR3 contains 16 residues. Germline V lookup: CDR1 LNHDA, CDR2 SQIVND (reference sequence). The CDR3 DNA follows: TGTGCCAGCAGAGGGTGGGACACGAAGAACACAGATACGCAGTATTTT. Amino acids: CASRGWDTKNTDTQYF.

This clone was seen just once. The J gene is TRBJ1-2, the V gene TRBV2; TRBD1 aligns across 10 bases. After removal of 7 bases from V and 5 bases from J, the junction contained 10 bases not matched to a gene. Germline assignment: CDR1 SNHLY and CDR2 FYNNEI. This CDR3 contains 15 residues. Here the CDR3 DNA reads TGTGCCAGCACTATGGGACAGGGGCTGAGATATGGCTACACCTTC. Encoded protein: CASTMGQGLRYGYTF.

The chain links TRBV5-8 to TRBJ1-2, with 10 positions matching TRBD1. The CDR3 has 14 residues. Germline V gene sequence: CDR1 SGHTS, CDR2 YDEGEE. V dropped 4 bases and J dropped 3; count of bases not matched to a gene: 3. CDR3 in amino acids: CASSAGQGDYGYTF. The CDR3, as DNA: TGTGCCAGCAGCGCTGGACAGGGGGACTATGGCTACACCTTC.

The chain has TRBV28 and TRBJ1-4; 7 nucleotides align to TRBD1. The J segment lost 4 bases and the V segment lost 6 bases, leaving 8 bases of the junction unmatched. The germline CDR1 and CDR2 sequences are MDHEN and SYDVKM. The CDR3 runs 15 residues. CDR3 residues: CASSSPGTDNEKLFF. The CDR3 DNA reads TGTGCCAGCAGCTCCCCCGGGACAGATAATGAAAAACTGTTTTTT.

The gene calls are TRBV7-3 and TRBJ2-3, with 10 bases fitting TRBD2. The V and J ends lost 5 bases and 4 bases, in that order; junction bases with no gene match: 3. This CDR3 is 14 amino acids long. Looked up from germline, CDR1 is SGHTA and CDR2 is FQGTGA. The CDR3 loop reads CASSVLAGADTQYF. DNA for the CDR3: TGTGCCAGCAGCGTCCTAGCGGGAGCAGATACGCAGTATTTT.

The chain links TRBV5-1 to TRBJ2-7; 7 nucleotides agree with TRBD2. The CDR3 length is 17 residues. CDR1 and CDR2 (germline): SGHRS, YFSETQ. V was pared by 1 base and J by 4 bases, with 14 bases of the junction left unmatched. CDR3 nucleotides: TGCGCCAGCAGCTTGAGCGGGAACCCCACTTTCCTATACGAGCAGTACTTC. Residues: CASSLSGNPTFLYEQYF. The full variable domain, in which reference TRBV5-1 and TRBJ2-7 provide the parts outside the CDR3, is KAGVTQTPRYLIKTRGQQVTLSCSPISGHRSVSWYQQTPGQGLQFLFEYFSETQRNKGNFPGRFSGRQFSNSRSEMNVSTLELGDSALYLCASSLSGNPTFLYEQYFGPGTRLTVT.

V and J are TRBV9 and TRBJ2-1; 9 bases are a match to TRBD2. The V gene's germline CDR1 is SGDLS and CDR2 YYNGEE. The CDR3 is 16 amino acids. V dropped 0 bases and J dropped 10; count of bases not matched to a gene: 11. The CDR3 loop is CASSVGDAGGPWEQFF. The CDR3 nucleotides are TGTGCCAGCAGCGTAGGGGACGCGGGAGGGCCTTGGGAGCAGTTCTTC.

The chain recombines TRBV6-1 with TRBJ1-5; 7 bases match TRBD1. Losses at the gene ends were 8 bases for V and 5 bases for J; bases not matched to a gene: 6. The germline CDR1 and CDR2 sequences are MNHNS and SASEGT. The CDR3 covers 13 residues. In DNA form, the CDR3 reads TGTGCCAGCGTCTCGACAGGGCATCAGCCCCAGCATTTT. It translates to CASVSTGHQPQHF.

This sequence joins TRBV7-2 and TRBJ2-6; 8 nucleotides agree with TRBD1. The CDR3 has 19 residues. V lost 6 bases, J lost 0 bases, and 13 bases stayed unmatched. The germline gives CDR1 SGHTA, CDR2 FQGNSA. This CDR3 reads CASSISVQGESSGANVLTF. The CDR3 nucleotides read TGTGCCAGCAGTATATCGGTACAGGGGGAGAGCTCTGGGGCCAACGTCCTGACTTTC.

V usage is TRBV27 and J usage is TRBJ1-5, with no clear D. V was cut by 3 bases and J by 4 bases, with 19 bases left in between. Germline lookup yields CDR1 MNHEY and CDR2 SMNVEV (reference sequence). The CDR3 is made up of 17 amino acids. This CDR3 is CASSFVGVGILNQPQHF. CDR3 nucleotides: TGTGCCAGCAGTTTCGTAGGCGTCGGGATTTTAAATCAGCCCCAGCATTTT.

The V gene is TRBV4-2, the J gene TRBJ2-3; D is unclear. The CDR3 consists of 12 residues. The V end lost 1 base, the J end lost 7 bases, and 6 bases lay between the germline ends. Germline V gene data show CDR1 as LGHNA and CDR2 as YNFKEQ. The CDR3 sequence is CASSQVENTQYF. The CDR3 DNA sequence: TGTGCCAGCAGCCAAGTAGAAAATACGCAGTATTTT.

This clone was found once. The genes are TRBV7-2 and TRBJ2-1, with unresolved D. CDR3 size: 16 residues. The germline gives CDR1 SGHTA, CDR2 FQGNSA. V was shortened by 1 base and J by 0 bases, with 10 bases between the two germline ends. This CDR3 reads CASSLGHSFSYNEQFF. The CDR3 DNA reads as TGTGCCAGCAGCTTAGGGCACAGCTTCTCCTACAATGAGCAGTTCTTC.

The rearrangement links TRBV6-4 to TRBJ1-5; the D is unclear. The CDR3 is 12 residues long. Per the germline V gene, CDR1 is MRHNA and CDR2 is SNTAGT. Trimming stripped 7 bases from V and 7 bases from J, with 11 bases between. The CDR3 region has the DNA TGTGCCAGCACTCCATCAGGACAGCCCCAGCATTTT. Protein: CASTPSGQPQHF.

This clone appeared once. This CDR3 is also generated by other DNA sequences in the sample. The V call is TRBV7-2, the J call TRBJ1-2, with 11 bases identical to TRBD1. The CDR3 extends over 15 amino acids. Germline-derived CDR1 and CDR2 are SGHTA and FQGNSA. V shed 0 bases and J 5 bases; nucleotides not matched to a gene: 2. The DNA of the CDR3 is TGTGCCAGCAGCTTAGCCGGGACAGGGGGATATGGCTACACCTTC. Translation: CASSLAGTGGYGYTF. The complete variable domain, with remaining parts taken from reference TRBV7-2 and TRBJ1-2, reads GAGVSQSPSNKVTEKGKDVELRCDPISGHTALYWYRQSLGQGLEFLIYFQGNSAPDKSGLPSDRFSAERTGGSVSTLTIQRTQQEDSAVYLCASSLAGTGGYGYTFGSGTRLTVV.

CDR3 coding DNA: TGTGCCTGGGGTAGCTCCTATAATTCACCCCTCCACTTT. As protein: CAWGSSYNSPLHF. The chain is built from TRBV30 and TRBJ1-6; D is unclear. The CDR3 totals 13 residues. The germline V and J ends were trimmed by 5 bases and 0 bases, with 5 bases remaining between them. From germline, CDR1 is GTSNPN and CDR2 SVGIG (reference sequence).

This clone was seen a handful of times. The rearrangement joins TRBV6-6 to TRBJ2-5; D may be TRBD1 (6 bases). CDR3 length: 12 amino acids. Germline V gene lookup returns CDR1 MNHNY and CDR2 SVGAGI (reference sequence). Trimming took off 10 bases at V and 5 bases at J, with 14 bases between the two ends. CDR3 nucleotide sequence: TGTGCCACACAGGGTAGTTGGGAGACCCAGTACTTC. This sequence encodes CATQGSWETQYF.

The chain recombines TRBV30 with TRBJ1-1, with a possible D match to TRBD1 (6 bases). Per the germline V gene, CDR1 is GTSNPN and CDR2 is SVGIG (reference sequence). The CDR3 sequence is 14 residues long. Trimming removed 4 bases at V and 7 bases at J, with 19 bases between. The CDR3, as DNA: TGTGCCTGGACCAAGGGGACATGGACTTTTGAAGCTTTCTTT. Encoded protein: CAWTKGTWTFEAFF.

The chain uses TRBV11-3 and TRBJ1-6; D not certain. The CDR3 is 13 amino acids. Trimming took off 5 bases at V and 7 bases at J, with 9 bases between the two ends. The germline CDR1 and CDR2 sequences are SGHNT and YENEEA. The CDR3 region is CASSASGNSPLHF. CDR3 nucleotides: TGTGCCAGCAGCGCGAGCGGAAATTCACCCCTCCACTTT.

The chain recombines TRBV29-1 with TRBJ2-3, with D maybe TRBD2 (7 bases). Germline V gene lookup returns CDR1 SQVTM and CDR2 ANQGSEA. V gave up 4 bases and J gave up 1 base, with 18 bases separating them. The CDR3 is made up of 16 amino acids. Written as DNA, the CDR3 is TGCAGCGTTGGGGGGCCGTTGGGAGGGGGCACAGATACGCAGTATTTT. Protein product: CSVGGPLGGGTDTQYF.

Here the CDR3 DNA reads TGTGCCAGCACCCGAGGCTATGGCTACACCTTC. Protein sequence: CASTRGYGYTF. The chain has TRBV6-5 and TRBJ1-2; no firm D call. Germline CDR1 reads MNHEY; CDR2 reads SVGAGI. CDR3 size: 11 residues. Trimming left V 7 bases short and J 4 bases short, with 7 bases between.

The chain employs TRBV15 and TRBJ1-2, with D possibly TRBD1 on 6 matching bases. The ends were cut back, 1 base at V and 3 bases at J, with 6 bases in the middle. Germline CDR1 and CDR2: LNHNV and YYDKDF (reference sequence). The CDR3 loop spans 13 amino acids. The DNA for the CDR3 is TGTGCCACCAGCAGAGGGACAGACTATGGCTACACCTTC. It translates to CATSRGTDYGYTF.